Following are 9 T cell receptor beta chains from one sample sequenced in a study of T-cell memory formation after mild COVID-19. TCRdb reprocessed the 5' RACE reads with MiXCR, giving one entry per CDR3 protein. The sample lists 80,000 to 90,000 distinct CDR3 sequences; approximately 25% were seen once. The material sequenced was PBMCs or a T cell subset sorted from them (not recorded which). The receptors shown here come from a man in his late teens or twenties who had mild COVID-19 (a few samples of this study predate the infection). Cell type and time point are not known.

This clonotype was detected only a few times. The rearrangement links TRBV12-3 or TRBV12-4 to TRBJ2-5; TRBD1 is a possible D gene (5 bases). This CDR3 contains 13 residues. Trimming stripped 6 bases from V and 5 bases from J, with 13 bases between. The CDR3 spells CASSSGFRETQYF. CDR3 DNA: TGTGCCAGCAGCTCAGGGTTCAGGGAGACCCAGTACTTC.

This clonotype was seen only a few times. The V call is TRBV7-8, the J call TRBJ2-2, with TRBD1 as a possible D gene (5 bases). V lost 1 base, J lost 6 bases, and 15 bases lay in between. The CDR3 sequence is 16 residues long. Germline CDR1 is SGHVS and CDR2 is FQNEAQ. DNA for the CDR3: TGTGCCAGCAGCTTAGGCCTGGGGCTATCCTCCGGGGAGCTGTTTTTT. Protein product: CASSLGLGLSSGELFF.

The chain combines TRBV29-1 with TRBJ2-1, with TRBD1 matching over 7 bases. The trim removed 7 bases at V and 7 bases at J, leaving 1 base unmatched. Germline V CDR1 and CDR2: SQVTM, ANQGSEA. The CDR3 spans 10 residues. CDR3 in amino acids: CSADRNEQFF. The CDR3 nucleotides are TGCAGCGCGGACAGGAATGAGCAGTTCTTC.

This clonotype was picked up a small number of times. The chain joins TRBV7-9 to TRBJ2-7; D unclear. This CDR3 spans 12 amino acids. V was clipped by 3 bases and J by 6 bases, with 9 bases between them. Per the germline V gene, CDR1 is SEHNR and CDR2 is FQNEAQ (reference sequence). As DNA, the CDR3 is TGTGCCAGCAGCTTCGGTCTTTCCGAGCAGTACTTC. This translates into CASSFGLSEQYF.

This clonotype has just a few counts. This rearrangement joins TRBV4-3 to TRBJ2-3, with TRBD2 as a possible D gene (6 bases). V lost 0 bases to trimming and J lost 4 bases, with 20 bases between them. The CDR3 loop spans 18 amino acids. The germline V gene encodes CDR1 LGHNA and CDR2 YSLEER. For the CDR3, the DNA is TGCGCCAGCAGCCAAGATCCCAGAGCGGGTGTAGAGGCAGATACGCAGTATTTT. Translated: CASSQDPRAGVEADTQYF.

This clonotype appeared a few times. The chain uses TRBV29-1 and TRBJ1-4; D is possibly TRBD1 (5 bases). Germline lookup yields CDR1 SQVTM and CDR2 ANQGSEA. V dropped 5 bases and J dropped 13 bases, with 17 bases sitting between them. This CDR3 spans 12 amino acids. The CDR3 is CSVQGRGPGLFF. The CDR3 DNA is TGCAGCGTTCAGGGAAGGGGACCAGGACTGTTTTTT.

The chain uses TRBV3-1 and TRBJ2-7; D not certain. This CDR3 has 11 amino acids. Germline loops: CDR1 LGHDT, CDR2 YNNKEL (reference sequence). Trimming shortened V by 1 base and J by 5 bases, and 3 bases separated the two germline ends. The CDR3 here is CASSQVHEQYF. The DNA of the CDR3 is TGTGCCAGCAGCCAAGTGCACGAGCAGTACTTC.

This clonotype was observed at least ten times. The V call is TRBV10-3, the J call TRBJ2-2; 7 bases line up with TRBD2. The CDR3 sequence is 13 residues long. Looked up from germline, CDR1 is ENHRY and CDR2 is SYGVKD. Trimming removed 11 bases from V and 5 bases from J; junction bases left unmatched: 8. CDR3 coding DNA: TGTGCCGCAGGGAGGGAAGGAACCGGGGAGCTGTTTTTT. Translation: CAAGREGTGELFF.

The chain uses TRBV12-3 or TRBV12-4 and TRBJ2-7; 10 nucleotides align to TRBD1. V was pared by 5 bases and J by 5 bases, with 12 bases of the junction left unmatched. This CDR3 spans 16 amino acids. The CDR3 DNA reads as TGTGCCAGCAGTACAGCGGGACAGGGGAGAACCCACGAGCAGTACTTC. Residues: CASSTAGQGRTHEQYF.